Shown below are 8 T cell receptor beta chains from a single sample sequenced in a study of response to subunit inactivated influenza vaccine. TCRdb ran MiXCR on the RT-PCR reads and lists one entry per CDR3 protein. The top ten clones hold 10% of a sample with 280,000 or so distinct CDR3 sequences, roughly a fifth of them seen once. Sequencing was performed on PBMCs from blood, taken about 20 months after vaccination. The receptors here all came from a man in his fifties or sixties who received an inactivated influenza vaccine.

The rearrangement links TRBV27 to TRBJ2-5, with 7 bases that match TRBD1. Trimming cost V 7 bases and J 4 bases; bases outside gene matches: 9. The CDR3 runs to 14 residues. Germline CDR1 is MNHEY and CDR2 is SMNVEV (reference sequence). The CDR3 nucleotides are TGTGCCAGCAAGGACAGGTCGAGGGGAGAGACCCAGTACTTC. This gives the protein CASKDRSRGETQYF.

This clonotype was recorded a few times. This sequence joins TRBV11-3 and TRBJ2-1; 7 bases fit TRBD2. The CDR3 sequence is 15 residues long. Per germline, CDR1 SGHNT and CDR2 YENEEA. V was pared by 6 bases and J by 8 bases, with 13 bases of the junction left unmatched. CDR3 loop: CASSSRGGSVDEQFF. CDR3 nucleotides: TGTGCCAGCAGTTCTAGGGGCGGGAGTGTTGATGAGCAGTTCTTC.

This clonotype was seen a handful of times. The chain recombines TRBV10-3 with TRBJ1-5; no firm D call. Looked up from germline, CDR1 is ENHRY and CDR2 is SYGVKD. V shed 8 bases and J shed 3 bases, with 11 bases lying between them. The CDR3 totals 13 residues. In DNA, the CDR3 is TGTGCCATCCGGGAGGAATTCAATCAGCCCCAGCATTTT. Its translation: CAIREEFNQPQHF.

In this sample, this clonotype turned up a few times. This chain uses TRBV11-1 with TRBJ2-7, with 8 bases aligning to TRBD1. The V gene end was trimmed by 1 base and the J gene end by 0 bases; junction bases not matched to a gene: 8. Germline-derived CDR1 and CDR2 are SGHAT and FQDESV (reference sequence). The CDR3 length is 17 residues. The CDR3 nucleotides read TGTGCCAGCAGCTTAGGTCCACTAGGACAGGGCTCCTACGAGCAGTACTTC. This sequence encodes CASSLGPLGQGSYEQYF.

As DNA, the CDR3 is TGCGCCAGCAGCCTCTCGAAGTGGGAACCCCTCCACTTT. This gives the protein CASSLSKWEPLHF. V is TRBV4-3 and J is TRBJ1-6; no definite D call. The CDR3 covers 13 residues. V was shortened by 4 bases and J by 12 bases, with 13 bases between the two germline ends. Germline values: CDR1 LGHNA, CDR2 YSLEER.

J is TRBJ2-1 and V is TRBV14; 8 nucleotides agree with TRBD2. The V gene end was trimmed by 1 base and the J gene end by 4 bases; junction bases not matched to a gene: 6. This CDR3 comprises 16 residues. Germline lookup yields CDR1 SGHDN and CDR2 FVKESK. CDR3 loop: CASSQGVSSGYNEQFF. CDR3 DNA sequence: TGTGCCAGCAGCCAAGGGGTTTCTAGCGGGTACAATGAGCAGTTCTTC.

This clonotype was seen a handful of times. This chain joins TRBV5-1 and TRBJ1-5, with a weak D call TRBD1 (6 bases). The CDR3 contains 14 residues. Germline values: CDR1 SGHRS, CDR2 YFSETQ. V was clipped by 4 bases and J by 6 bases, with 14 bases between them. CDR3 amino acids: CASSGGAPGQPQHF. The DNA of the CDR3 is TGCGCCAGCAGCGGGGGGGCACCGGGTCAGCCCCAGCATTTT.

The genes are TRBV12-3 or TRBV12-4 and TRBJ2-7; D perhaps matches TRBD1 (6 bases). Deletions cut 0 bases from V and 9 bases from J, with 9 bases between. This CDR3 has 12 amino acids. The CDR3 reads CASSLARGWQYF. Here the CDR3 DNA reads TGTGCCAGCAGTTTAGCTAGGGGGTGGCAGTACTTC.